This entry concerns a single TCR beta chain. Its cognate antigen is unknown. These data are taken from a study of vaccination and CD4 T cells after COVID-19. Documented treatment: roughly nine-day PBMC culture with coronavirus spike peptide pools or control peptides (ViraFEST assay). CD4+ T cells that had been cultured provided DNA sequenced with the Oncomine TCR Beta short-read assay. TCRdb passed the PCR reads through MiXCR, listing each CDR3 protein once. The sample includes 15,000 or so distinct CDR3 sequences, under 85% of them seen just once. The V end lost 2 bases, the J end lost 3 bases, and 15 bases lay between the germline ends. This CDR3 is built from 15 residues. Germline CDR1 and CDR2: SGHTS and YDEGEE.

Sample: CD4+ T cells from blood, cultured in vitro. The chain couples TRBV5-8 to TRBJ2-7; TRBD1 is a possible D gene (6 bases). The TCR was taken from a human donor who had recovered from COVID-19. The CDR3 reads CASSLGDRRLYEQYF. In DNA, the CDR3 is TGTGCCAGCAGCTTAGGAGACAGGCGACTCTACGAGCAGTACTTC.